These T cell receptor beta chains were read from a single sample in a study of a mutant IDH1 vaccine in newly diagnosed glioma. TCRdb's copy holds only in-frame clones and misses some; the assay was immunoSEQ multiplex PCR. The sample yields around 37,000 clones, roughly 80% seen once. The sample here was PBMCs, taken from a glioma patient treated with radiotherapy, temozolomide or both. All receptors come from a man aged 35 to 55 with glioma. Some clones in this sample may be carry-over from other donors' samples. CDR3s include the opening cysteine and the closing phenylalanine or tryptophan. A D gene is named only where the DNA matches it firmly. Clone size is shown for a subset of rows, as once, few, many or a class of expanded clone.

once | TRBJ2-1 | TRBD1 | TRBV4-1 | TGCGCCAGCAGCCAAGGACAGGGGGCAGAGGAGCAGTTCTTC | CASSQGQGAEEQFF
. | TRBJ1-6 | . | TRBV6-6 | TGTGCCAGCAGAACCTACGACTTGGGTTCACCCCTCCACTTT | CASRTYDLGSPLHF
. | TRBJ1-4 | . | TRBV6-5 | TGTGCCAGCCTACCCTCAGGACTCGTTAATGAAAAACTGTTTTTT | CASLPSGLVNEKLFF
. | TRBJ2-7 | TRBD2 | TRBV28 | TGTGCCAGCCTAGCGGGGGGGCCGGTCGAGCAGTACTTC | CASLAGGPVEQYF
. | TRBJ1-1 | . | TRBV10-2 | TGCGCCAGCATCGAAAGTCTCGTTTTCCGGAACACTGAAGCTTTCTTT | CASIESLVFRNTEAFF
. | TRBJ1-1 | . | TRBV7-6 | TGTGCCAGCAGCTTAGGGCCAGCGGGGACTGAAGCTTTCTTT | CASSLGPAGTEAFF
medium-sized | TRBJ1-4 | . | TRBV25-1 | TGTGCCAGTCGAGCAGAAAAACTGTTTTTT | CASRAEKLFF
. | TRBJ2-7 | . | TRBV2 | TGTGCCAGCAGTGTACAGGGAGGGGACTACGAGCAGTACTTC | CASSVQGGDYEQYF
. | TRBJ1-2 | TRBD1 | TRBV6-1 | TGTGCCAGCAGCTCAGACAGGGGCCACGGCGGCTACACCTTC | CASSSDRGHGGYTF
. | TRBJ1-6 | TRBD1 | TRBV5-1 | TGCGCCAGCACCTCCAGGGGGCAGGGGAATTCACCCCTCCACTTT | CASTSRGQGNSPLHF
. | TRBJ2-3 | TRBD2 | TRBV27 | TGTGCCAGCAGTTTATCGGGGGGACTAGCGGGGAGAGATACGCAGTATTTT | CASSLSGGLAGRDTQYF
. | TRBJ2-3 | . | TRBV4-2 | TGTGCCAGCAGCCAAGATCGAAGGGATACGCAGTATTTT | CASSQDRRDTQYF